The 14 T cell receptor beta chains below all came from one sample that was sequenced in a study of regulatory T cells in long-lasting Graves disease. This sample's time point: newly diagnosed GD, antithyroid drugs for less than 3 months. Making the TCR library involved RNA that had been extracted from PBMCs. For TCR beta, libraries came from iRepertoire HTBI primers and Arm-PCR of CDR3 regions. In TCRdb, the multiplex PCR reads were re-called with MiXCR into one record per CDR3 protein. The repertoire includes 450,000 to 650,000 distinct CDR3 sequences, around 15% of them detected once, and around 25% sits in the top ten. These same data were also listed under a study on T cells in Graves' hyperthyroidism and ophthalmopathy.

Material: peripheral blood mononuclear cells (PBMCs), obtained at new diagnosis, from a patient treated with antithyroid drugs. The receptors here all came from a woman aged 35-65 years with Graves disease.

This rearrangement joins TRBV2 to TRBJ1-5; D gene ambiguous. Trimming cost V 6 bases and J 9 bases, with 9 bases left between them. Per germline, CDR1 SNHLY and CDR2 FYNNEI. This CDR3 spans 11 amino acids. In DNA form, the CDR3 reads TGTGCCAGCAGGCTGGGTAGGCCCCAGCATTTT. It yields the protein CASRLGRPQHF.

This chain connects TRBV6-1 to TRBJ2-7; TRBD2 agrees at 10 bases. V trimming: 7 bases; J trimming: 7 bases; junction bases outside the gene matches: 10. The CDR3 totals 14 residues. In germline, CDR1 is MNHNS, CDR2 SASEGT. CDR3 DNA: TGTGCCAGCAAAGGGCCTAGCGGGGGTGGGGAGCAGTACTTC. Its translation: CASKGPSGGGEQYF.

In its sample, this clonotype was seen a few times. The chain employs TRBV19 and TRBJ1-5; 9 nucleotides align to TRBD1. The CDR3 has 14 residues. From germline, CDR1 is LNHDA and CDR2 SQIVND (reference sequence). V was clipped by 6 bases and J by 7 bases; unmatched bases: 7. As DNA, the CDR3 is TGTGCCAGTAGACAGGGGGCGATTCTCCAGCCCCAGCATTTT. It is translated as CASRQGAILQPQHF. Looking up the rest from reference TRBV19 and TRBJ1-5 gives the full variable domain: DGGITQSPKYLFRKEGQNVTLSCEQNLNHDAMYWYRQDPGQGLRLIYYSQIVNDFQKGDIAEGYSVSREKKESFPLTVTSAQKNPTAFYLCASRQGAILQPQHFGDGTRLSIL.

This clonotype was recorded at least ten times. This sequence joins TRBV6-5 and TRBJ2-7; 11 bases are a match to TRBD1. Germline V gene lookup returns CDR1 MNHEY and CDR2 SVGAGI. After removal of 2 bases from V and 2 bases from J, the junction contained 2 bases not matched to a gene. This CDR3 comprises 15 residues. The CDR3 coding sequence is TGTGCCAGCAGTTACGGGACAGGGGGTCCCTACGAGCAGTACTTC. As protein: CASSYGTGGPYEQYF.

This clonotype was counted at least ten times. The V gene is TRBV28, the J gene TRBJ1-1, with 12 positions matching TRBD1. The CDR3 spans 14 residues. The V and J ends lost 7 bases and 5 bases, in that order; junction bases with no gene match: 5. Germline CDR1 is MDHEN and CDR2 is SYDVKM. CDR3 bases: TGTGCCAGCAAGGGGACAGGGGGCGGTACTGAAGCTTTCTTT. Protein product: CASKGTGGGTEAFF.

This clonotype was counted only a few times. V usage is TRBV20-1 and J usage is TRBJ1-6; D ambiguous. The CDR3 has 15 amino acids. Germline lookup yields CDR1 DFQATT and CDR2 SNEGSKA (reference sequence). V was cut by 0 bases and J by 3 bases, with 9 bases left in between. CDR3 sequence (DNA): TGCAGTGCTAGAGACTCTCTAATCTATAATTCACCCCTCCACTTT. Protein product: CSARDSLIYNSPLHF.

Comments on this clonotype: A read error may explain this, as a much larger clone is one base away. Since no conserved phenylalanine or tryptophan closes the CDR3, a read error is the likely cause. The chain employs TRBV3-1 and TRBJ1-1; a possible D gene is TRBD1 (6 bases). Per germline, CDR1 LGHDT and CDR2 YNNKEL (reference sequence). V was clipped by 1 base and J by 4 bases, with 7 bases between them. The length of the CDR3 is 13 residues. The CDR3 spells CASSQAGVTEAFC. The CDR3 DNA reads TGTGCCAGCAGCCAAGCAGGGGTCACTGAAGCTTTCTGT.

This clonotype was detected many times. V usage is TRBV27 and J usage is TRBJ1-1; D uncertain. The CDR3 spans 16 residues. Germline V lookup: CDR1 MNHEY, CDR2 SMNVEV (reference sequence). V was pared by 0 bases and J by 1 base, with 12 bases between. The CDR3 DNA reads TGTGCCAGCAGTTTATCGGGCCCCAAGGCGAACACTGAAGCTTTCTTT. This translates into CASSLSGPKANTEAFF.

CDR3 DNA: TGTGCCAGCAGTTACTCTCGGGATACTCAGCCCCAGCATTTT. As protein: CASSYSRDTQPQHF. The chain uses TRBV6-5 and TRBJ1-5; no clear D gene. Germline V gene data show CDR1 as MNHEY and CDR2 as SVGAGI. The CDR3 has 14 residues. Between the trimmed V and J ends, which lost 0 bases and 6 bases, there was a span of 9 bases.

The chain links TRBV27 to TRBJ1-4; D is unclear. Deletions cut 1 base from V and 0 bases from J, with 6 bases between. In germline, CDR1 is MNHEY, CDR2 SMNVEV (reference sequence). CDR3 size: 15 residues. The CDR3 spells CASSLLRATNEKLFF. DNA of the CDR3: TGTGCCAGCAGTTTATTACGGGCAACTAATGAAAAACTGTTTTTT.

This clonotype was observed many times. The chain recombines TRBV20-1 with TRBJ2-7; D is unclear. Trimming stripped 3 bases from V and 3 bases from J, with 6 bases between. The length of the CDR3 is 11 residues. CDR1 is DFQATT, CDR2 SNEGSKA, per germline (reference sequence). The CDR3 nucleotides are TGCAGTGCTAGTTACAACTACGAGCAGTACTTC. This gives the protein CSASYNYEQYF.

The rearrangement links TRBV7-8 to TRBJ1-2, with TRBD1 matching 9 bases. The V gene end was trimmed by 4 bases and the J gene end by 5 bases; junction bases not matched to a gene: 5. CDR1 and CDR2 (germline): SGHVS, FQNEAQ. The CDR3 length is 14 residues. The CDR3 DNA follows: TGTGCCAGCAGCTGGGGACAGGGAAAATATGGCTACACCTTC. The encoded protein is CASSWGQGKYGYTF.

This clonotype was found a few times. V is TRBV4-1 and J is TRBJ1-1; D possibly corresponds to TRBD1 (5 bases). Between the trimmed V and J ends, which lost 1 base and 10 bases, there was a span of 13 bases. Per the germline V gene, CDR1 is MGHRA and CDR2 is YSYEKL. The CDR3 is 13 residues long. CDR3 sequence: CASSQALARGAFF. As DNA, the CDR3 is TGCGCCAGCAGCCAAGCTTTGGCTAGGGGAGCTTTCTTT.

The table lists this clonotype with a few counts. V and J are TRBV4-1 and TRBJ1-1; possible D gene TRBD1, 5 bases. The CDR3 length is 16 residues. The ends were cut back, 1 base at V and 6 bases at J, with 18 bases in the middle. CDR1 and CDR2 (germline): MGHRA, YSYEKL. Here the CDR3 DNA reads TGCGCCAGCAGCCAAGGTCCGGGCCAGGGACGACCTGAAGCTTTCTTT. Protein: CASSQGPGQGRPEAFF.